This is a list of T cell receptor beta chains from one sample in a study of cytomegalovirus exposure and HLA in healthy donors. Assay used: immunoSEQ multiplex PCR; TCRdb lists only in-frame clones, some missing. This table has 150,000 to 200,000 clones, roughly 80% appearing once. The sequenced sample was PBMCs. These receptors came from a male donor in good health and CMV-seronegative. CDR3s include the opening cysteine and the closing phenylalanine or tryptophan. The D gene is left open where the match is weak. Size is stated for part of the rows, as once, few or many counts, or as a class when the clone is expanded.

v_call,clone_size,d_call,j_call,cdr3_nt,cdr3_aa
TRBV28,-,-,TRBJ1-6,TGTGCCAGCAGGACCCTCAGGCCCAATTCACCCCTCCACTTT,CASRTLRPNSPLHF
TRBV19,-,-,TRBJ2-7,TGTGCCAGTAGTATCTGCCAGGGTTCAGCCTACGAGCAGTACTTC,CASSICQGSAYEQYF
TRBV7-2,-,TRBD2,TRBJ2-5,TGTGCCAGCAGCTTATCGTGGGGCAGAAGCGGGAAGCAAGAGACCCAGTACTTC,CASSLSWGRSGKQETQYF
TRBV11-2,-,-,TRBJ2-7,TGTGCCAGCAGCTTAGCGGAGACGGGAAACGAGCAGTACTTC,CASSLAETGNEQYF
TRBV4-1,-,TRBD1,TRBJ2-7,TGCGCCAGCAGCCACCCCGGGACAGTGGGATACGAGCAGTACTTC,CASSHPGTVGYEQYF
TRBV4-1,-,-,TRBJ1-4,TGCGCCAGCAGCCAAGGTTCGTCGGAGAATGAAAAACTGTTTTTT,CASSQGSSENEKLFF
TRBV10-3,few,-,TRBJ1-2,TGTGCCATCACCGGGGACCTACAGGGCGGCTACACCTTC,CAITGDLQGGYTF
TRBV6-5,-,-,TRBJ1-6,TGTGCCAGCAGTTACTCTACAGGGAATTCACCCCTCCACTTT,CASSYSTGNSPLHF
TRBV7-2,once,-,TRBJ2-1,TGTGCCAGCAGCTTAGAGCCAGGAATCCGTGAGCAGTTCTTC,CASSLEPGIREQFF
TRBV13,-,TRBD1,TRBJ1-6,TGTGCCAGCAGCTCAACCGGGACAGGGAGGTCACCCCTCCACTTT,CASSSTGTGRSPLHF
TRBV10-1,few,-,TRBJ2-5,TGCGCCAGCAGTGACCCACGAGCCCAAGAGACCCAGTACTTC,CASSDPRAQETQYF
TRBV5-1,-,TRBD1,TRBJ2-7,TGCGCCAGCAGCTCCGGGACAGGGGGCGCTTACGAGCAGTACTTC,CASSSGTGGAYEQYF
TRBV7-9,-,TRBD2,TRBJ2-7,TGTGCCAGCACCCGGGAGGAAGGCTTCGAGCAGTACTTC,CASTREEGFEQYF
TRBV5-1,-,-,TRBJ1-1,TGCGCCAGCAGCCCCCAGGGTTTGGACACTGAAGCTTTCTTT,CASSPQGLDTEAFF
TRBV6-1,-,TRBD2,TRBJ2-7,TGTGCCAGCAGTGAACCAAGGACTAGCGGTAGCCGCGAGCAGTACTTC,CASSEPRTSGSREQYF
TRBV9,-,TRBD2,TRBJ2-3,TGTGCCAGCAGCGTAGCGGGGGGGACCACCACAGATACGCAGTATTTT,CASSVAGGTTTDTQYF
TRBV18,-,TRBD2,TRBJ2-3,TGTGCCAGCTCACCCCAGCGGGGGGTCGAGAATACGCAGTATTTT,CASSPQRGVENTQYF
TRBV4-1,-,TRBD1,TRBJ1-5,TGCGCCAGCAGCCCATACCCTACGACAGGGGTTAGTCAGCCCCAGCATTTT,CASSPYPTTGVSQPQHF
TRBV11-2,-,TRBD1,TRBJ1-3,TGTGCCAGCAGCTCCGGGACAGGGTTTTCTGGAAACACCATATATTTT,CASSSGTGFSGNTIYF
TRBV29-1,-,TRBD1,TRBJ1-4,TGCAGCGTGCGGGTGACCGGGACAGGGAATGAAAAACTGTTTTTT,CSVRVTGTGNEKLFF
TRBV30,-,TRBD1,TRBJ1-2,TGTGCCTGGAGTGAGGGGACAGGTTTGAATTTCTATGGCTACACCTTC,CAWSEGTGLNFYGYTF